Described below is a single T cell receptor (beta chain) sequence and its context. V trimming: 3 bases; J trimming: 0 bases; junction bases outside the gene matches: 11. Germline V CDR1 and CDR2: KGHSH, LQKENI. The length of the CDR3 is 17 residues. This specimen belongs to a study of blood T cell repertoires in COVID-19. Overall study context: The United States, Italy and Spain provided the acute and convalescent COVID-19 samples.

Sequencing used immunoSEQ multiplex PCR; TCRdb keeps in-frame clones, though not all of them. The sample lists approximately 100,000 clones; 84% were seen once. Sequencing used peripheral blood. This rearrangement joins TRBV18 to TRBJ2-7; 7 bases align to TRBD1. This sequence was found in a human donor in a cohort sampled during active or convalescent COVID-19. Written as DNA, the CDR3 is TGTGCCAGCTCACCGCAAATTCCGGGACAGCACTCCTACGAGCAGTACTTC. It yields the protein CASSPQIPGQHSYEQYF. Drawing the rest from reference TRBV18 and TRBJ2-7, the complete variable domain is NAGVMQNPRHLVRRRGQEARLRCSPMKGHSHVYWYRQLPEEGLKFMVYLQKENIIDESGMPKERFSAEFPKEGPSILRIQQVVRGDSAAYFCASSPQIPGQHSYEQYFGPGTRLTVT.